The 30 T cell receptor beta chains presented below share a single source sample, sequenced in a study of T cell responses to AZD1222 COVID-19 vaccine (dated by TCRdb to the early 2020s). The label giving this sample's time point can be read as: baseline before first vaccination. Receptor amplification or capture employed the immunoSEQ multiplex PCR assay. As stored in TCRdb, this immuneACCESS dataset retains in-frame rearrangements with V and J assigned. A fraction of the clones does not appear; measured against another copy, unresolved V genes explain less than half of the discrepancy, and the remainder lacks a known reason. In this sample the table shows about 120,000 clones, about 85% of which occur a single time. The ten largest clones represent roughly 2.4% of the sample. This specimen was peripheral blood, taken on day 0 of AZD1222 vaccination. The receptors derive from an adult in good health.

This clone is a singleton in its sample. The chain recombines TRBV5-6 with TRBJ2-5; possible D gene TRBD2, 5 bases. With 1 base removed from V and 1 base from J, the gap between germline ends came to 11 bases. Germline V gene sequence: CDR1 SGHDT, CDR2 YYEEEE. This CDR3 region has 15 residues. As DNA, the CDR3 is TGTGCCAGCAGCTTGTTGGGGAGAGCCCAAGAGACCCAGTACTTC. Its translation is CASSLLGRAQETQYF. The whole variable domain, remainder taken from reference TRBV5-6 and TRBJ2-5, is DAGVTQSPTHLIKTRGQQVTLRCSPKSGHDTVSWYQQALGQGPQFIFQYYEEEERQRGNFPDRFSGHQFPNYSSELNVNALLLGDSALYLCASSLLGRAQETQYFGPGTRLLVL.

This sequence joins TRBV19 and TRBJ2-5; D is possibly TRBD1 or TRBD2 (5 bases each). With 4 bases removed from V and 0 bases from J, the gap between germline ends came to 6 bases. Germline CDR1 reads LNHDA; CDR2 reads SQIVND (reference sequence). The CDR3 runs to 13 residues. The CDR3 DNA reads as TGTGCCAGTAGTAGGGGGTACCAAGAGACCCAGTACTTC. This codes for CASSRGYQETQYF.

The chain joins TRBV15 to TRBJ2-2; 9 nucleotides line up with TRBD1. The CDR3 spans 18 residues. Trimming removed 5 bases from V and 2 bases from J; junction bases left unmatched: 12. CDR1 is LNHNV, CDR2 YYDKDF, per germline (reference sequence). This CDR3 reads CATSGSGTGWPNTGELFF. The DNA of the CDR3 is TGTGCCACCAGCGGATCCGGGACAGGGTGGCCCAACACCGGGGAGCTGTTTTTT.

V usage is TRBV18 and J usage is TRBJ2-7; TRBD2 matches at 7 bases. The CDR3 has 15 amino acids. Per germline, CDR1 KGHSH and CDR2 LQKENI. V lost 4 bases to trimming and J lost 2 bases; unmatched junction nucleotides: 8. The CDR3 DNA sequence: TGTGCCAGCTCACTCCTAGCGGCGGGAACCTACGAGCAGTACTTC. As protein: CASSLLAAGTYEQYF.

This rearrangement joins TRBV28 to TRBJ2-5; 7 bases map to TRBD1. The J segment lost 4 bases and the V segment lost 6 bases, leaving 14 bases of the junction unmatched. The CDR3 totals 16 residues. The V gene's germline CDR1 is MDHEN and CDR2 SYDVKM. CDR3 DNA sequence: TGTGCCAGCAGGTTAGGGCCGGGACAGATGGGAGAGACCCAGTACTTC. Protein: CASRLGPGQMGETQYF.

V is TRBV19 and J is TRBJ2-1; 11 bases are shared with TRBD2. V gave up 7 bases and J gave up 4 bases; unmatched junction bases: 6. This CDR3 is 15 amino acids long. CDR1 and CDR2 (germline): LNHDA, SQIVND (reference sequence). The CDR3 spells CASTELAGVYNEQFF. DNA for the CDR3: TGTGCCAGTACCGAACTAGCGGGAGTTTACAATGAGCAGTTCTTC.

This chain's CDR3 is CASSPANSYEQFF. The DNA of the CDR3 is TGTGCCAGTAGTCCGGCAAATAGCTATGAGCAGTTCTTC. J is TRBJ2-1 and V is TRBV19; D unclear. The CDR3 sequence is 13 residues long. With 5 bases removed from V and 8 bases from J, the gap between germline ends came to 13 bases. Germline V gene lookup returns CDR1 LNHDA and CDR2 SQIVND (reference sequence). Based on the CDR3 plus reference TRBV19 and TRBJ2-1, the full variable domain is DGGITQSPKYLFRKEGQNVTLSCEQNLNHDAMYWYRQDPGQGLRLIYYSQIVNDFQKGDIAEGYSVSREKKESFPLTVTSAQKNPTAFYLCASSPANSYEQFFGPGTRLTVL.

V usage is TRBV28 and J usage is TRBJ1-1, with a possible D match to TRBD1 (5 bases). Trimming removed 5 bases at V and 0 bases at J, with 10 bases between. Germline V gene data show CDR1 as MDHEN and CDR2 as SYDVKM. The CDR3 sequence is 14 residues long. The CDR3 region is CASSPGLMNTEAFF. The CDR3, as DNA: TGTGCCAGCAGTCCAGGGCTCATGAACACTGAAGCTTTCTTT.

This clone was found once. This CDR3 is CASSADGPNTEAFF. CDR3 sequence (DNA): TGTGCCAGCAGCGCTGACGGACCGAACACTGAAGCTTTCTTT. The chain is built from TRBV6-6 and TRBJ1-1, with D unresolved. The CDR3 covers 14 residues. Between the trimmed V and J ends, which lost 6 bases and 1 base, there was a span of 12 bases. CDR1 and CDR2 (germline): MNHNY, SVGAGI (reference sequence).

This rearrangement joins TRBV11-2 to TRBJ2-7, with D tentatively TRBD1 (5 bases). The CDR3 covers 15 residues. Germline V lookup: CDR1 SGHAT, CDR2 FQNNGV. Trimming pared 0 bases from V and 2 bases from J, leaving 11 bases between. CDR3 coding DNA: TGTGCCAGCAGCTTAGATGGCAGGGCGGCCTACGAGCAGTACTTC. Protein sequence: CASSLDGRAAYEQYF. The full variable domain, rest sourced from reference TRBV11-2 and TRBJ2-7, is EAGVAQSPRYKIIEKRQSVAFWCNPISGHATLYWYQQILGQGPKLLIQFQNNGVVDDSQLPKDRFSAERLKGVDSTLKIQPAKLEDSAVYLCASSLDGRAAYEQYFGPGTRLTVT.

The chain employs TRBV7-2 and TRBJ1-1, with 7 bases that match TRBD1. Losses at the gene ends were 5 bases for V and 3 bases for J; bases not matched to a gene: 9. CDR3 length equals 15 residues. Germline V lookup: CDR1 SGHTA, CDR2 FQGNSA. The CDR3 protein is CASSNQGVGYTEAFF. In DNA form, the CDR3 reads TGTGCCAGCAGCAACCAGGGGGTGGGGTACACTGAAGCTTTCTTT.

The genes are TRBV24-1 and TRBJ2-3, with TRBD2 matching over 7 bases. This CDR3 contains 16 residues. J was trimmed by 1 base and V by 4 bases; bases with no gene match: 7. Germline V gene lookup returns CDR1 KGHDR and CDR2 SFDVKD. CDR3 sequence reads: CATSDPASGRTDTQYF. The CDR3 DNA reads TGTGCCACCAGTGACCCGGCTAGCGGCCGCACAGATACGCAGTATTTT.

The chain is built from TRBV20-1 and TRBJ1-2; TRBD1 matches at 9 bases. Germline assignment: CDR1 DFQATT and CDR2 SNEGSKA (reference sequence). The V and J ends lost 3 bases and 6 bases, in that order; junction bases with no gene match: 2. The CDR3 extends over 12 amino acids. The CDR3 protein is CSASGTGHGYTF. For the CDR3, the DNA is TGCAGTGCTAGTGGGACAGGGCATGGCTACACCTTC.

The genes are TRBV19 and TRBJ1-2; the D is unclear. The V and J ends lost 6 bases and 8 bases respectively, with 13 bases between them. Germline lookup yields CDR1 LNHDA and CDR2 SQIVND (reference sequence). CDR3 length: 12 residues. The CDR3 DNA reads TGTGCCAGTAGGACCGGAGCGGGGGGCTACACCTTC. It specifies CASRTGAGGYTF.

This rearrangement joins TRBV23-1 to TRBJ1-5; TRBD1 matches at 8 bases. TRBV23-1 is assigned to the ORF class and has an uncertain function. The CDR3 is made up of 13 amino acids. V shed 11 bases and J 3 bases; nucleotides not matched to a gene: 6. This chain's CDR3 is CAGSGGDNQPQHF. The DNA for the CDR3 is TGCGCCGGCTCAGGGGGCGACAATCAGCCCCAGCATTTT.

V and J are TRBV6-6 and TRBJ2-1; 8 nucleotides align to TRBD2. V was clipped by 5 bases and J by 9 bases; unmatched bases: 9. Germline V gene sequence: CDR1 MNHNY, CDR2 SVGAGI (reference sequence). The CDR3 length is 14 residues. CDR3 sequence reads: CASSRREEGSEQFF. The CDR3 region has the DNA TGTGCCAGCAGTAGGCGGGAGGAAGGTAGTGAGCAGTTCTTC.

This rearrangement joins TRBV5-6 to TRBJ2-1; 11 bases are shared with TRBD1. V was clipped by 2 bases and J by 8 bases; unmatched bases: 6. CDR1 and CDR2 (germline): SGHDT, YYEEEE. This CDR3 is built from 15 residues. CDR3 bases: TGTGCCAGCAGCTTCGGGGACAGGGGGGGCGATGAGCAGTTCTTC. This translates into CASSFGDRGGDEQFF.

The chain couples TRBV9 to TRBJ1-4; 7 nucleotides agree with TRBD1. The germline V gene encodes CDR1 SGDLS and CDR2 YYNGEE. V shed 4 bases and J 2 bases; nucleotides not matched to a gene: 2. This CDR3 has 14 residues. CDR3 amino acids: CASSPQGTNEKLFF. DNA of the CDR3: TGTGCCAGCAGCCCACAGGGGACTAATGAAAAACTGTTTTTT. The whole variable domain, remainder taken from reference TRBV9 and TRBJ1-4, is DSGVTQTPKHLITATGQRVTLRCSPRSGDLSVYWYQQSLDQGLQFLIQYYNGEERAKGNILERFSAQQFPDLHSELNLSSLELGDSALYFCASSPQGTNEKLFFGSGTQLSVL.

This clone was observed a handful of times. This chain joins TRBV19 and TRBJ2-7, with 9 bases identical to TRBD1. Germline CDR1 and CDR2: LNHDA and SQIVND (reference sequence). The V gene end was trimmed by 3 bases and the J gene end by 3 bases; junction bases not matched to a gene: 15. The CDR3 has 18 residues. The CDR3 DNA is TGTGCCAGTAGTATGTCGAGTTGGGGACAGGGAATAGACTACGAGCAGTACTTC. Protein: CASSMSSWGQGIDYEQYF.

This clone was observed a few times. The CDR3 loop reads CATLKPSSYEQYF. The CDR3 DNA reads TGTGCCACCTTGAAGCCGTCGTCCTACGAGCAGTACTTC. J is TRBJ2-7 and V is TRBV28; no reliable D call. This CDR3 spans 13 amino acids. V lost 10 bases and J lost 1, with 14 bases in between. Germline lookup yields CDR1 MDHEN and CDR2 SYDVKM.

The chain employs TRBV5-4 and TRBJ1-2, with TRBD1 matching 8 bases. V gave up 2 bases and J gave up 8 bases; unmatched junction bases: 2. Germline CDR1 and CDR2: SGHNT and YYREEE (reference sequence). This CDR3 has 12 amino acids. In DNA, the CDR3 is TGTGCCAGCAGCTTTTCAGGGGGCGGCTACACCTTC. Its protein is CASSFSGGGYTF.

The chain employs TRBV5-1 and TRBJ1-1; a possible D gene is TRBD1 (5 bases). The germline CDR1 and CDR2 sequences are SGHRS and YFSETQ. V shed 0 bases and J shed 5 bases, with 17 bases lying between them. This CDR3 comprises 16 residues. CDR3: CASSLGPLRGATEAFF. The DNA of the CDR3 is TGCGCCAGCAGCTTGGGACCCCTACGCGGGGCAACTGAAGCTTTCTTT.

The chain uses TRBV30 and TRBJ1-1; unclear D gene. V lost 4 bases, J lost 1 base, and 10 bases lay in between. The CDR3 is made up of 13 amino acids. In germline, CDR1 is GTSNPN, CDR2 SVGIG (reference sequence). The DNA of the CDR3 is TGTGCCTGGATAGGGAAGGCGAACACTGAAGCTTTCTTT. It yields the protein CAWIGKANTEAFF.

The rearrangement uses TRBV10-3 and TRBJ2-1, with TRBD2 matching over 7 bases. V shed 3 bases, J shed 0 bases, and the junction held 5 bases outside the gene matches. This CDR3 has 16 residues. Looked up from germline, CDR1 is ENHRY and CDR2 is SYGVKD. CDR3 coding DNA: TGTGCCATCAGTGACCCCGGGAGGACCTCCTACAATGAGCAGTTCTTC. Its translation is CAISDPGRTSYNEQFF.

The CDR3 reads CASSRDESGELFF. The CDR3 DNA is TGTGCCAGCAGCCGGGACGAGTCCGGGGAGCTGTTTTTT. This chain connects TRBV7-6 to TRBJ2-2; tentatively, D is TRBD1 or TRBD2 (5 bases each). CDR1 is SGHVS and CDR2 is FNYEAQ in the germline V gene. The CDR3 totals 13 residues. V was pared by 5 bases and J by 6 bases, with 10 bases between.

The V and J genes are TRBV5-1 and TRBJ2-1; D is perhaps TRBD1 or TRBD2 (5 bases each). V gave up 1 base and J gave up 8 bases, with 16 bases separating them. Germline-derived CDR1 and CDR2 are SGHRS and YFSETQ. There are 15 residues in the CDR3. CDR3 DNA: TGCGCCAGCAGCTTGCAGGGAGCGAGTTTAGATGAGCAGTTCTTC. Its protein is CASSLQGASLDEQFF.

The chain is built from TRBV19 and TRBJ2-7, with D tentatively TRBD1 or TRBD2 (6 bases each). Trimming left V 3 bases short and J 0 bases short, with 18 bases between. The CDR3 runs 17 residues. Germline CDR1 is LNHDA and CDR2 is SQIVND (reference sequence). CDR3 sequence: CASSMGGPGGTSYEQYF. In DNA form, the CDR3 reads TGTGCCAGTAGTATGGGGGGCCCGGGTGGCACCTCCTACGAGCAGTACTTC. Full variable domain (outside the CDR3, taken from reference TRBV19 and TRBJ2-7): DGGITQSPKYLFRKEGQNVTLSCEQNLNHDAMYWYRQDPGQGLRLIYYSQIVNDFQKGDIAEGYSVSREKKESFPLTVTSAQKNPTAFYLCASSMGGPGGTSYEQYFGPGTRLTVT.

The genes are TRBV25-1 and TRBJ1-1; no clear D gene. Germline loops: CDR1 MGHDK, CDR2 SYGVNS. CDR3 length: 14 residues. Trimming took off 1 base at V and 5 bases at J, with 11 bases between the two ends. In DNA form, the CDR3 reads TGTGCCAGCAGTGAATTGAGAGGGAGTACTGAAGCTTTCTTT. Translating gives CASSELRGSTEAFF.

This clone was recorded a few times. V is TRBV3-1 (or the pseudogene TRBV3-2) and J is TRBJ1-4; D gene unclear. This CDR3 region has 11 residues. V lost 6 bases to trimming and J lost 7 bases, with 6 bases between them. Germline-derived CDR1 and CDR2 are LGHDT and YNNKEL (reference sequence). CDR3 in DNA: TGTGCCAGCAGACGAGGTGAAAAACTGTTTTTT. It is translated as CASRRGEKLFF.

The chain links TRBV6-1 to TRBJ1-1, with 10 nucleotides matching TRBD1. This CDR3 has 16 residues. Trimming took 0 bases from V and 4 from J; bases not matched to a gene: 5. Germline-derived CDR1 and CDR2 are MNHNS and SASEGT. CDR3 loop: CASSEAMGQGSTEAFF. Written as DNA, the CDR3 is TGTGCCAGCAGTGAAGCCATGGGACAGGGGTCCACTGAAGCTTTCTTT.